This T cell receptor beta chain was sequenced in a study of shared clonotypes between healthy human individuals. Sequencing used immunoSEQ multiplex PCR; TCRdb keeps in-frame clones, though not all of them. Among some 650,000 clones listed, more than 95% were seen once. CDR3 size: 13 residues. V was trimmed by 3 bases and J by 3 bases, leaving 9 bases between them. Germline assignment: CDR1 LNHDA and CDR2 SQIVND (reference sequence). Each sample came from a Caucasian adult donor living in Nashville, Tennessee. This receptor was taken from a woman in her thirties in good health. Sequenced input: naive CD4+ T cells sorted from blood. Subset reported: CD45RA+ positively selected. This rearrangement joins TRBV19 to TRBJ2-7, with D tentatively TRBD1 (5 bases). The CDR3 nucleotides read TGTGCCAGTAGTATTGACAGATTCTACGAGCAGTACTTC. Translating gives CASSIDRFYEQYF.